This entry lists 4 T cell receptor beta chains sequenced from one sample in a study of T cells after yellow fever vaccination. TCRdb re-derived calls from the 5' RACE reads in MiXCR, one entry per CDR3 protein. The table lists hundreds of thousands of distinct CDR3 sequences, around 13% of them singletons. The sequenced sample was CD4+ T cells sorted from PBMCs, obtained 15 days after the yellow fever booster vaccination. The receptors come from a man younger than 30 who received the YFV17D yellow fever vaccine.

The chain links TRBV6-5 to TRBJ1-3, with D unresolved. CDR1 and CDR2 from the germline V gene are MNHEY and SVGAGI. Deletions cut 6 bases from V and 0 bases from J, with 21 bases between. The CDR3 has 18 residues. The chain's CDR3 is CASSIHGPPTSSGNTIYF. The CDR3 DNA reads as TGTGCCAGCAGCATACACGGCCCTCCTACTAGCTCTGGAAACACCATATATTTT.

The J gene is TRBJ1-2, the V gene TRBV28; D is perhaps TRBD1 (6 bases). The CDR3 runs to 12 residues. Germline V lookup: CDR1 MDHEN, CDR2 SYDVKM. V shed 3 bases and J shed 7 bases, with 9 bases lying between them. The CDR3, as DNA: TGTGCCAGCAGTTTGTCAGGGGTTGGCTACACCTTC. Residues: CASSLSGVGYTF.

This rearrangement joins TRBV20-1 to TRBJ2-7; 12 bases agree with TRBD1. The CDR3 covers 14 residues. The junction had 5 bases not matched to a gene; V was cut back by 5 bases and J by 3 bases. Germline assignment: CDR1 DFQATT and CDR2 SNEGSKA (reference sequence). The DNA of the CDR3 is TGCAGTGCTGACGGGACAGGGGGCGACTACGAGCAGTACTTC. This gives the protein CSADGTGGDYEQYF.

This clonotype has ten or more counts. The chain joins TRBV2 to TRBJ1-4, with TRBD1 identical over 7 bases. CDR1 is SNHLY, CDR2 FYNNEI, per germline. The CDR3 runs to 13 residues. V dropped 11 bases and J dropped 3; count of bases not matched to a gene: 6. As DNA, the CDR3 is TGTGCCGTAACCGGGACAGCTAATGAAAAACTGTTTTTT. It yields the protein CAVTGTANEKLFF.